This T cell receptor beta chain came from a study of cytomegalovirus exposure and HLA in healthy donors. Study outcomes and limitations: The study dropped some indistinguishable V segments, TRBV6-2 and TRBV6-3 among them.

As concerns this clone: Its antigen is unidentified.

Donors consisted of healthy bone marrow donors. Germline V gene data show CDR1 as SGHVS and CDR2 as FQNEAQ. Between the trimmed V and J ends, which lost 5 bases and 8 bases, there was a span of 19 bases. This CDR3 spans 15 amino acids. It was with 60 Vbeta and 13 Jbeta primers that the PCR ran. Here immunoSEQ multiplex PCR was the method, and the copy in TCRdb shows in-frame clones only, minus some. Here the sample spans some 140,000 clones, 60% to 80% being singletons. The chain couples TRBV7-8 to TRBJ2-1; D possibly corresponds to TRBD2 (5 bases). The sequencing input was PBMCs. The TCR comes from a male donor in good health and CMV-seronegative. CDR3 residues: CASSLQAGGYDEQFF. Written as DNA, the CDR3 is TGTGCCAGCAGCCTACAAGCCGGAGGTTATGATGAGCAGTTCTTC. Full variable domain (outside the CDR3, taken from reference TRBV7-8 and TRBJ2-1): GAGVSQSPRYKVAKRGQDVALRCDPISGHVSLFWYQQALGQGPEFLTYFQNEAQLDKSGLPSDRFFAERPEGSVSTLKIQRTQQEDSAVYLCASSLQAGGYDEQFFGPGTRLTVL.